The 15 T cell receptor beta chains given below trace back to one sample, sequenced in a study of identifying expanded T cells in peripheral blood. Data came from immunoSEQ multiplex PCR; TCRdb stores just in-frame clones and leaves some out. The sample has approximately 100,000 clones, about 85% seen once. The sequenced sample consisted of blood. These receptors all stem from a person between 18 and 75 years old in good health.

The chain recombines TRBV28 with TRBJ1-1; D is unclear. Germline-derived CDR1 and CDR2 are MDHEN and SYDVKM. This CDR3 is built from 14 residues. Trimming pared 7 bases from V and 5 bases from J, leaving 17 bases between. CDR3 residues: CASTKDGYGTEAFF. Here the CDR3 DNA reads TGTGCCAGCACCAAGGACGGATACGGGACTGAAGCTTTCTTT. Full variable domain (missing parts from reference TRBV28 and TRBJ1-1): DVKVTQSSRYLVKRTGEKVFLECVQDMDHENMFWYRQDPGLGLRLIYFSYDVKMKEKGDIPEGYSVSREKKERFSLILESASTNQTSMYLCASTKDGYGTEAFFGQGTRLTVV.

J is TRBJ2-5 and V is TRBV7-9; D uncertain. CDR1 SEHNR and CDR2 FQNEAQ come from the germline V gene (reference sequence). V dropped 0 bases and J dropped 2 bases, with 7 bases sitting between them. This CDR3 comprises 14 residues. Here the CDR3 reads CASSLASVQETQYF. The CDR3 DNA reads TGTGCCAGCAGCTTAGCAAGTGTTCAAGAGACCCAGTACTTC.

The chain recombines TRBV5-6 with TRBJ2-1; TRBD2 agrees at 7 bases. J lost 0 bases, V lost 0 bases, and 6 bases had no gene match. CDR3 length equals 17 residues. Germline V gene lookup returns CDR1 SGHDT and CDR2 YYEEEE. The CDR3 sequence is CASSLVAREYSYNEQFF. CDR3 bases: TGTGCCAGCAGCTTGGTGGCGCGGGAGTACTCCTACAATGAGCAGTTCTTC.

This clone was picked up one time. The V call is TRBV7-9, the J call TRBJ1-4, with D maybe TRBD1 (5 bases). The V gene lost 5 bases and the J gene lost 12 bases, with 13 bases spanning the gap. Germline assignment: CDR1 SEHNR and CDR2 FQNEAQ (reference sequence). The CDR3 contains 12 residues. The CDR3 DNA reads TGTGCCAGCAGCAGCCTCAGGGAACAACTGTTTTTT. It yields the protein CASSSLREQLFF.

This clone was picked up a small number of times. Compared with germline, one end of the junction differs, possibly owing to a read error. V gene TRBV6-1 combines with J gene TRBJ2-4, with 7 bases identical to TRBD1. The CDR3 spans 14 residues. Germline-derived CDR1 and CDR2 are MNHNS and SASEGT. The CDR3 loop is CASRGQTTKSIQYF. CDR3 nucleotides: TGTGCCAGCAGGGGACAGACGACAAAAAGCATTCAGTACTTC.

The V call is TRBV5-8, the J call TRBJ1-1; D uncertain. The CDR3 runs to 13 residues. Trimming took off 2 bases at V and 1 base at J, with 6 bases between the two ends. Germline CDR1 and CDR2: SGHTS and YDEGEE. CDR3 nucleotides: TGTGCCAGCAGCTTTGCAGGGAACACTGAAGCTTTCTTT. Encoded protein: CASSFAGNTEAFF.

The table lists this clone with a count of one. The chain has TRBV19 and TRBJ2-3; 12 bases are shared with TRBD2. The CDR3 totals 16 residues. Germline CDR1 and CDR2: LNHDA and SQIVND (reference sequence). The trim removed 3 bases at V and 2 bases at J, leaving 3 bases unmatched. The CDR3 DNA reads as TGTGCCAGTAGTATCCCTAGCGGGAGGGCCACAGATACGCAGTATTTT. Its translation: CASSIPSGRATDTQYF.

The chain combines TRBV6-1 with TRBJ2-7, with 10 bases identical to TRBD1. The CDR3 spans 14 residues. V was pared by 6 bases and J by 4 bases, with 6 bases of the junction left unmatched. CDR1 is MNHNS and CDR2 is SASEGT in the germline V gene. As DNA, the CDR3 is TGTGCCAGCAGAAAGGGACAGGGGAAATACGAGCAGTACTTC. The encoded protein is CASRKGQGKYEQYF.

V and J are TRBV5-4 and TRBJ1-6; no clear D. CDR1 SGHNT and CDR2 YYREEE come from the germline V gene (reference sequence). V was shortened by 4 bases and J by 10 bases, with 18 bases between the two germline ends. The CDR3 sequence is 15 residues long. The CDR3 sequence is CASSPRLDSKSPLHF. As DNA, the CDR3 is TGTGCCAGCAGCCCACGATTGGATTCAAAATCACCCCTCCACTTT.

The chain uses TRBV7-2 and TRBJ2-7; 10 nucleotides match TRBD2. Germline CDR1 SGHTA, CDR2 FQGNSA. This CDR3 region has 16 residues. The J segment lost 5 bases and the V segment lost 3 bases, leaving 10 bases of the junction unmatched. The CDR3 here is CASSFRLAGARDEQYF. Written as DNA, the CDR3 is TGTGCCAGCAGCTTCAGGCTAGCGGGAGCCCGCGACGAGCAGTACTTC.

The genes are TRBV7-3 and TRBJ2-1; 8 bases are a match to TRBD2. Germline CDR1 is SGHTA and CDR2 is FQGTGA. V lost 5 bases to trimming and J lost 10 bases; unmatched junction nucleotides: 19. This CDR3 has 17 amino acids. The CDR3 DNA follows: TGTGCCAGCAGCCACAACCTCGGGCGGGTGGGACTAGGCGAGCAGTTCTTC. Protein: CASSHNLGRVGLGEQFF.

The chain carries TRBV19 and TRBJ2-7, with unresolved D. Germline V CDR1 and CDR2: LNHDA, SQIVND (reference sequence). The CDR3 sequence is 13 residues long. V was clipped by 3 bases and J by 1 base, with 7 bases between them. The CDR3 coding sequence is TGTGCCAGTAGTATGAGTCAGTCCTACGAGCAGTACTTC. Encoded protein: CASSMSQSYEQYF.

As DNA, the CDR3 is TGTGCCAGCAGCTTAGAAATTATATCACCCCTCCACTTT. Its translation is CASSLEIISPLHF. This chain joins TRBV7-2 and TRBJ1-6; D not resolved. This CDR3 comprises 13 residues. V was shortened by 1 base and J by 10 bases, with 8 bases between the two germline ends. Germline V gene data show CDR1 as SGHTA and CDR2 as FQGNSA.

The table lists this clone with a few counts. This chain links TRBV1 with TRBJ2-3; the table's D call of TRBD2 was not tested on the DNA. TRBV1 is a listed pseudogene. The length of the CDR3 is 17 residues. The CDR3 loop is CTSSQDSASENTDTQYF. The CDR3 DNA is TGCACCAGCAGCCAAGACTCGGCTAGCGAAAATACAGATACGCAGTATTTT.

The DNA of the CDR3 is TGTGCCAGCAGCTTAGAGGGGACTCTAGTCGCCTACGAGCAGTACTTC. Its protein is CASSLEGTLVAYEQYF. V is TRBV7-9 and J is TRBJ2-7, with D tentatively TRBD2 (6 bases). CDR1 and CDR2 (germline): SEHNR, FQNEAQ (reference sequence). The germline V and J ends were trimmed by 1 base and 2 bases, with 15 bases remaining between them. The CDR3 has 16 amino acids.